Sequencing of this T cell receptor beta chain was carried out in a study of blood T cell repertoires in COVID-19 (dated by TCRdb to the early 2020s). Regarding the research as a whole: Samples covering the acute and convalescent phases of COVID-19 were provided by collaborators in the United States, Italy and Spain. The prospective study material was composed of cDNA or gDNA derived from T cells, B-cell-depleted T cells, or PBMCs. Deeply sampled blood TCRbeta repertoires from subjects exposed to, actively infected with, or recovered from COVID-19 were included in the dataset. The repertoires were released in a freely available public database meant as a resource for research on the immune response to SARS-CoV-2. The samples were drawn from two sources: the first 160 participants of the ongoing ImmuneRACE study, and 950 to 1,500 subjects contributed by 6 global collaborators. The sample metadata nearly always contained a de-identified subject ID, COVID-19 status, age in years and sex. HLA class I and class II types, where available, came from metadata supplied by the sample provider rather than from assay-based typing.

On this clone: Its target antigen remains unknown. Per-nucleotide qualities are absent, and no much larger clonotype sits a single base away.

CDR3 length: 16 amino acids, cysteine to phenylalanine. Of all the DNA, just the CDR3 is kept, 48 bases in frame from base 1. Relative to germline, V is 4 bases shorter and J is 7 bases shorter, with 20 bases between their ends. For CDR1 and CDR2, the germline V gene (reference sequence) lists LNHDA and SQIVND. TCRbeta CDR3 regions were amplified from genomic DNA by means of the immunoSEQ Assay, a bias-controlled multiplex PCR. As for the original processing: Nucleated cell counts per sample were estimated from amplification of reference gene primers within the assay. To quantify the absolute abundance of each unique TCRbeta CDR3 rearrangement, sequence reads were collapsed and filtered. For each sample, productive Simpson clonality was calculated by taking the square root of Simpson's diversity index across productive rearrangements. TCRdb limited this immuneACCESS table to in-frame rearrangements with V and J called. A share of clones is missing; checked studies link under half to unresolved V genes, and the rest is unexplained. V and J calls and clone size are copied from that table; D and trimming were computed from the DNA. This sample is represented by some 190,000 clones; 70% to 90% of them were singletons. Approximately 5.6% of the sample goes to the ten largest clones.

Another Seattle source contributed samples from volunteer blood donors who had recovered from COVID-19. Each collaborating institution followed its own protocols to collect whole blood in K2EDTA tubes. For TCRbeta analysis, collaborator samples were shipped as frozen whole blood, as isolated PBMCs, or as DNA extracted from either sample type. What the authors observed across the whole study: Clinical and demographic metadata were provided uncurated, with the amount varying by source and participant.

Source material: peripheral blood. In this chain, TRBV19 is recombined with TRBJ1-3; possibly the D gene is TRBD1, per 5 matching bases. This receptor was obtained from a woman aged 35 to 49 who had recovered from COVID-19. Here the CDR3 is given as CASSTLAPGTANTIYF. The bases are TGTGCCAGTAGTACCCTAGCGCCAGGGACGGCTAACACCATATATTTT.